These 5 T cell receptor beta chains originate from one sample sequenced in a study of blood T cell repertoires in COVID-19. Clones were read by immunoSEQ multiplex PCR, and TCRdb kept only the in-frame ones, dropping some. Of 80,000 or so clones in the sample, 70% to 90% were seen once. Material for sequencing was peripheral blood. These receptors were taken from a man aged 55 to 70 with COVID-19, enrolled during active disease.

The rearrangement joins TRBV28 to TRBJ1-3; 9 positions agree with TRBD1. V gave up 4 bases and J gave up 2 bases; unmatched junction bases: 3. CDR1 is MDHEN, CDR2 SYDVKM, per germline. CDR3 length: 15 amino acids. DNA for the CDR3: TGTGCCAGCAGTTCCCGGACAGGGGCTGGAAACACCATATATTTT. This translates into CASSSRTGAGNTIYF.

The CDR3 DNA reads TGTGCCAGCTCACCCGGGACACTTGCTGGAGGCTACACCTTC. Translated: CASSPGTLAGGYTF. The V and J genes are TRBV18 and TRBJ1-2; possibly TRBD1 for D (6 bases). V lost 3 bases, J lost 8 bases, and 16 bases lay in between. Germline lookup yields CDR1 KGHSH and CDR2 LQKENI. The length of the CDR3 is 14 residues. Filled out from reference TRBV18 and TRBJ1-2, the complete variable domain reads NAGVMQNPRHLVRRRGQEARLRCSPMKGHSHVYWYRQLPEEGLKFMVYLQKENIIDESGMPKERFSAEFPKEGPSILRIQQVVRGDSAAYFCASSPGTLAGGYTFGSGTRLTVV.

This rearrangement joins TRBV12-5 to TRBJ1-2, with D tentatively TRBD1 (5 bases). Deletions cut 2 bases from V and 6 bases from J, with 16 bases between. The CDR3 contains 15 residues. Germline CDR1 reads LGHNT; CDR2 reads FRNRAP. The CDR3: CASGLSRGGLNGYTF. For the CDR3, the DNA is TGTGCTAGTGGTTTGTCCCGGGGGGGTCTAAATGGCTACACCTTC.

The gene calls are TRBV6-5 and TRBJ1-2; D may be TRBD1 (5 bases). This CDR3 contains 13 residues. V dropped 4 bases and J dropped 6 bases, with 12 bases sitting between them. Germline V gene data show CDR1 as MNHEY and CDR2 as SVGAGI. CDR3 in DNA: TGTGCCAGCAGTTCTGGGGGGGTTGATGGCTACACCTTC. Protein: CASSSGGVDGYTF.

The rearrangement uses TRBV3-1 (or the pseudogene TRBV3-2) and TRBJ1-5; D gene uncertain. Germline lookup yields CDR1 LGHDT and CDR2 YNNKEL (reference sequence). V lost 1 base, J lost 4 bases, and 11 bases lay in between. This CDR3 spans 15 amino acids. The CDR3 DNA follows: TGTGCCAGCAGCCAAGCTTTCAGCGAAAATCAGCCCCAGCATTTT. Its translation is CASSQAFSENQPQHF.